Following are 22 T cell receptor beta chains from one sample sequenced in a study of OX40 agonist ivuxolimab in advanced cancers. Only in-frame clones appear in the TCRdb table, and some are missing; sequencing was by immunoSEQ multiplex PCR. Among approximately 35,000 clones listed, over 60% were seen once. This sample comprised CD4+ or CD8+ T cells sorted from blood, obtained in a trial of the OX40 agonist ivuxolimab. These receptors were obtained from an adult with an advanced solid tumor such as melanoma, head and neck, liver or kidney cancer.

J is TRBJ1-1 and V is TRBV2; TRBD1 agrees at 10 bases. In germline, CDR1 is SNHLY, CDR2 FYNNEI. The CDR3 contains 14 residues. Trimming at V came to 8 bases and at J to 3 bases, leaving 6 bases not matched to a gene. The CDR3 nucleotides read TGTGCCAGCGAAGGGACAGGGGTATACACTGAAGCTTTCTTT. As protein: CASEGTGVYTEAFF.

The genes are TRBV5-8 and TRBJ1-6; no reliable D call. Per germline, CDR1 SGHTS and CDR2 YDEGEE. The CDR3 consists of 15 residues. The V end lost 0 bases, the J end lost 10 bases, and 14 bases lay between the germline ends. Here the CDR3 reads CASSLARRTGSPLHF. CDR3 in DNA: TGTGCCAGCAGCTTGGCTCGACGGACGGGATCACCCCTCCACTTT.

The chain has TRBV20-1 and TRBJ2-1; D is uncertain. The germline V and J ends were trimmed by 3 bases and 5 bases, with 5 bases remaining between them. Germline values: CDR1 DFQATT, CDR2 SNEGSKA (reference sequence). This CDR3 is 11 amino acids long. CDR3 sequence: CSASLHNEQFF. CDR3 sequence (DNA): TGCAGTGCTAGTTTGCACAATGAGCAGTTCTTC.

The rearrangement links TRBV2 to TRBJ2-5; D may be TRBD1 (6 bases). Germline V gene lookup returns CDR1 SNHLY and CDR2 FYNNEI. This CDR3 has 14 residues. The V and J ends lost 7 bases and 5 bases respectively, with 17 bases between them. CDR3 in amino acids: CASTLGQSRETQYF. In nucleotides, the CDR3 is TGTGCCAGCACCCTAGGACAGAGTAGGGAGACCCAGTACTTC. Using reference TRBV2 and TRBJ2-5 for the parts outside the CDR3, the full variable domain is EPEVTQTPSHQVTQMGQEVILRCVPISNHLYFYWYRQILGQKVEFLVSFYNNEISEKSEIFDDQFSVERPDGSNFTLKIRSTKLEDSAMYFCASTLGQSRETQYFGPGTRLLVL.

The chain uses TRBV5-1 and TRBJ2-3; no clear D. Germline loops: CDR1 SGHRS, CDR2 YFSETQ. The CDR3 length is 14 residues. The V end was cut by 1 base, the J end by 2 bases, with 8 bases between. The CDR3 sequence is CASSLNFLTDTQYF. Here the CDR3 DNA reads TGCGCCAGCAGCTTGAACTTCCTCACAGATACGCAGTATTTT.

V is TRBV27 and J is TRBJ2-7; no definite D call. The V gene lost 2 bases and the J gene lost 4 bases, with 9 bases spanning the gap. Germline-derived CDR1 and CDR2 are MNHEY and SMNVEV (reference sequence). The CDR3 is 13 residues long. The CDR3 DNA sequence: TGTGCCAGCAGTTTAGGGATCGGATACGAGCAGTACTTC. Protein: CASSLGIGYEQYF.

The chain recombines TRBV5-6 with TRBJ2-2, with a possible D match to TRBD2 (7 bases). V lost 4 bases and J 8 bases, leaving 12 bases between the germline ends. Looked up from germline, CDR1 is SGHDT and CDR2 is YYEEEE. This CDR3 contains 13 residues. CDR3 sequence reads: CASSLGGPGELFF. The CDR3 region has the DNA TGTGCCAGCAGCCTCGGGGGGCCTGGGGAGCTGTTTTTT.

The CDR3 DNA follows: TGCGCCAGCAGGCAGGGGGTTGAGGAGACCCAGTACTTC. Residues: CASRQGVEETQYF. V usage is TRBV5-1 and J usage is TRBJ2-5; 7 nucleotides align to TRBD1. The CDR3 is made up of 13 amino acids. Germline V gene data show CDR1 as SGHRS and CDR2 as YFSETQ. V dropped 5 bases and J dropped 5; count of bases not matched to a gene: 6.

The chain joins TRBV9 to TRBJ2-7; 9 bases fit TRBD2. Trimming cost V 6 bases and J 1 base; bases outside gene matches: 8. This CDR3 is 15 amino acids long. Germline-derived CDR1 and CDR2 are SGDLS and YYNGEE. The CDR3 DNA follows: TGTGCCAGCACCCCAGGGGCGGGGGGGTCCTACGAGCAGTACTTC. This translates into CASTPGAGGSYEQYF.

This clone was observed a handful of times. This CDR3 reads CASSLVRQGTEAFF. The CDR3 coding sequence is TGTGCCAGCAGCTTAGTTCGACAGGGCACTGAAGCTTTCTTT. The V and J genes are TRBV7-9 and TRBJ1-1, with 7 positions matching TRBD1. In germline, CDR1 is SEHNR, CDR2 FQNEAQ (reference sequence). This CDR3 contains 14 residues. Losses at the gene ends were 1 base for V and 4 bases for J; bases not matched to a gene: 3.

This chain connects TRBV18 to TRBJ2-6; D is unclear. The CDR3 extends over 16 amino acids. The V and J ends lost 2 bases and 4 bases respectively, with 12 bases between them. Germline-derived CDR1 and CDR2 are KGHSH and LQKENI. The CDR3 DNA reads TGTGCCAGCTCACCAGGTCAGTCTGCCGGGGCCAACGTCCTGACTTTC. It translates to CASSPGQSAGANVLTF.

This clone was counted a single time. The CDR3 spells CASSEKRYTDTQYF. CDR3 nucleotides: TGTGCCAGCAGTGAAAAGCGGTACACAGATACGCAGTATTTT. The genes are TRBV6-1 and TRBJ2-3; possible D gene TRBD2, 5 bases. Germline lookup yields CDR1 MNHNS and CDR2 SASEGT. V shed 2 bases and J shed 2 bases, with 8 bases lying between them. This CDR3 is built from 14 residues.

This sequence joins TRBV5-4 and TRBJ2-5; D gene uncertain. The V gene's germline CDR1 is SGHNT and CDR2 YYREEE (reference sequence). The CDR3 consists of 13 residues. V was pared by 3 bases and J by 2 bases, with 8 bases between. The DNA for the CDR3 is TGTGCCAGCAGCTATGGGTTTCAAGAGACCCAGTACTTC. Amino acids: CASSYGFQETQYF.

V and J are TRBV11-2 and TRBJ2-6; 7 bases align to TRBD1. V lost 4 bases, J lost 1 base, and 13 bases stayed unmatched. CDR1 SGHAT and CDR2 FQNNGV come from the germline V gene. The CDR3 sequence is 19 residues long. The CDR3 reads CASSSRATGIGSGANVLTF. The CDR3 DNA sequence: TGTGCCAGCAGCTCAAGAGCGACAGGGATTGGGTCTGGGGCCAACGTCCTGACTTTC.

This chain joins TRBV6-6 and TRBJ1-2; 7 positions agree with TRBD1. Per germline, CDR1 MNHNY and CDR2 SVGAGI (reference sequence). The CDR3 runs 12 residues. The V segment lost 7 bases and the J segment 3 bases; nucleotides outside the gene matches: 2. CDR3 in amino acids: CASKGTDYGYTF. In DNA form, the CDR3 reads TGTGCCAGCAAAGGGACAGACTATGGCTACACCTTC.

This clone was detected only a few times. This chain links TRBV30 with TRBJ1-1; D uncertain. There are 13 residues in the CDR3. The germline V and J ends were trimmed by 3 bases and 5 bases, with 13 bases remaining between them. Germline lookup yields CDR1 GTSNPN and CDR2 SVGIG (reference sequence). For the CDR3, the DNA is TGTGCCTGGAGATTTGGGATAGAAACTGAAGCTTTCTTT. It yields the protein CAWRFGIETEAFF. Full variable domain (outside the CDR3, taken from reference TRBV30 and TRBJ1-1): SQTIHQWPATLVQPVGSPLSLECTVEGTSNPNLYWYRQAAGRGLQLLFYSVGIGQISSEVPQNLSASRPQDRQFILSSKKLLLSDSGFYLCAWRFGIETEAFFGQGTRLTVV.

This clone was observed a few times. The rearrangement joins TRBV30 to TRBJ2-5, with D possibly TRBD1 on 6 matching bases. CDR3 length: 13 residues. From germline, CDR1 is GTSNPN and CDR2 SVGIG (reference sequence). The V end lost 2 bases, the J end lost 5 bases, and 12 bases lay between the germline ends. Here the CDR3 reads CAWSQMGAETQYF. The CDR3 DNA sequence: TGTGCCTGGAGTCAGATGGGGGCGGAGACCCAGTACTTC.

The V gene is TRBV5-1, the J gene TRBJ2-3; 9 bases fit TRBD1. Germline V gene lookup returns CDR1 SGHRS and CDR2 YFSETQ. CDR3 length: 14 residues. The junction had 1 base not matched to a gene; V was cut back by 0 bases and J by 5 bases. The CDR3, as DNA: TGCGCCAGCAGCTTGGGGACAGGGGTAGATACGCAGTATTTT. Encoded protein: CASSLGTGVDTQYF.

The J gene is TRBJ1-2, the V gene TRBV5-5; D not resolved. CDR3 length: 13 residues. Trimming took 0 bases from V and 7 from J, leaving 10 bases between them. Germline assignment: CDR1 SGHKS and CDR2 YYEKEE (reference sequence). CDR3 region: CASSLGTESGYTF. As DNA, the CDR3 is TGTGCCAGCAGCTTGGGTACAGAGTCTGGCTACACCTTC.

The V call is TRBV7-2, the J call TRBJ1-1; a weak D match, TRBD1 (6 bases). This CDR3 has 16 amino acids. V gave up 1 base and J gave up 3 bases, with 15 bases separating them. CDR1 and CDR2 from the germline V gene are SGHTA and FQGNSA. The CDR3 DNA sequence: TGTGCCAGCAGCTTAGGGTTACGGGGGGCTGACACTGAAGCTTTCTTT. Translation: CASSLGLRGADTEAFF.

For the CDR3, the DNA is TGTGCCAGCAGGCGGACAGGGAGCACAGATACGCAGTATTTT. It specifies CASRRTGSTDTQYF. The chain has TRBV11-2 and TRBJ2-3; the match to TRBD1 covers 8 bases. CDR1 and CDR2 (germline): SGHAT, FQNNGV. V lost 6 bases, J lost 0 bases, and 2 bases stayed unmatched. The CDR3 contains 14 residues.

The sample holds one count of this clone. The rearrangement uses TRBV30 and TRBJ2-5, with no clear D. The germline CDR1 and CDR2 sequences are GTSNPN and SVGIG (reference sequence). With 0 bases removed from V and 5 bases from J, the gap between germline ends came to 7 bases. This CDR3 spans 12 amino acids. The CDR3 is CAWSVDVETQYF. The CDR3 DNA follows: TGTGCCTGGAGTGTAGATGTTGAGACCCAGTACTTC.